The present entry profiles one T cell receptor beta chain with its context. The antigen is unknown. TCRdb's copy holds only in-frame clones and misses some; the assay was immunoSEQ multiplex PCR. This table has some 78,000 clones, more than 75% appearing once. This entry is derived from a study of OX40 agonist ivuxolimab in advanced cancers. Study-level background: Partial responses were seen in three patients, one with hepatocellular carcinoma and two with cutaneous melanoma.

Points from the study as a whole: Dose levels from 0.1 to 3.0 mg/kg saw CD4+ and CD8+ blood T cells expand clonally by week 6. Fewer expanded clones were found on average in CD4+ than in CD8+ T cells. Specificity for antigen went undetermined in the expanded peripheral T cells.

Trimming removed 0 bases from V and 6 bases from J, with 14 bases in between. Germline V lookup: CDR1 MGHRA, CDR2 YSYEKL. The CDR3 runs to 16 residues. The gene calls are TRBV4-1 and TRBJ2-2; D is undetermined. The starting material was CD4+ or CD8+ T cells sorted from blood, obtained in a trial of the OX40 agonist ivuxolimab. This sequence was found in an adult with an advanced solid tumor such as melanoma, head and neck, liver or kidney cancer. The CDR3, as DNA: TGCGCCAGCAGCCAAGAATCGGATCTCAGTCCCGGGGAGCTGTTTTTT. Protein sequence: CASSQESDLSPGELFF.